The sequence of this T cell receptor (beta chain) was determined in a study of human T cells and chemical hapten exposure. Study-level information: On roughly 2 cm by roughly 2 cm of upper inner arm skin, sensitization was performed with 2% DPC. A mostly female patient group had alopecia areata, totalis or universalis.

On this clonotype itself: Its specificity is not known. The junction shows a germline mismatch at one end, possibly a read error.

Germline CDR1 KGHSH, CDR2 LQKENI. This CDR3 has 14 residues. Time point specified: pre-sensitization, week 0. The treatment here: therapeutic diphenylcyclopropenone sensitization with weekly scalp DPC. Study-wide points: The immune response of these alopecia patients might not match healthy individuals'.

Each CDR3 protein is one row after TCRdb ran MiXCR on the RACE reads. The data show tens of thousands of distinct CDR3 sequences, around 15% seen once. The material was whole blood, obtained in connection with sensitization to the hapten diphenylcyclopropenone (DPC). The source of this sequence is a woman aged 50 to 60 with alopecia areata. Some clones in this sample may be carry-over from other donors' samples. The chain carries TRBV18 and TRBJ1-6; 7 nucleotides line up with TRBD1. The CDR3 loop is CPSSPDRKHSPLHF. DNA for the CDR3: TGTCCCAGCTCACCGGACAGGAAACATTCACCCCTCCACTTT.